This T cell receptor (beta chain) was found in a study of beta chain features in type 1 diabetes. Each sorted population was over 98% pure. General study results and limits: TCRB rearrangement may or may not be influenced by HLA type; here this remained unresolved. TCRB repertoires of naive, central memory and Treg cells appeared more similar among patients than among healthy donors. In all four CD4+ subsets, TCRB CDR3 length was significantly, moderately reduced in type 1 diabetes.

Sequenced material consisted of expressed TCRB transcripts (all of the isolated RNA was reverse transcribed). Generated by immunoSEQ multiplex PCR, the TCRdb table keeps only in-frame clones and is missing some. The profile shows around 140,000 clones, about 13% of them singletons. The CDR3 has 12 amino acids. V lost 3 bases, J lost 4 bases, and 7 bases lay in between. Germline-derived CDR1 and CDR2 are SGHDN and FVKESK. This clone has at least ten counts. Its antigen is unidentified. In the same sample, other DNA sequences code for this CDR3. This sequence joins TRBV14 and TRBJ2-7; maybe TRBD2 (6 bases). The sequencing sample was made of central memory CD4+ T cells from blood. The sequence derives from a man between 18 and 29 years old with type 1 diabetes. DNA of the CDR3: TGTGCCAGCAGCCAGGCGGGGTACGAGCAGTACTTC. It specifies CASSQAGYEQYF.